This T cell receptor (beta chain) was documented in a study of neurological immune-mediated disorders. CDR3 length equals 16 residues. Looked up from germline, CDR1 is MNHNY and CDR2 is SVGAGI (reference sequence). Trimming left V 0 bases short and J 7 bases short, with 18 bases between. This clonotype was observed at least ten times. Every sequencing run produced over 190 million TCR-beta sequences, and the sequences from any one run covered 15-18 subjects. Each CDR3 protein is one row after TCRdb ran MiXCR on the 5' RACE reads. The sample records about 50,000 distinct CDR3 sequences, over 9% being singletons.

Sequenced input: PBMCs. The chain is built from TRBV6-6 and TRBJ1-1; D perhaps matches TRBD1 (5 bases). The sequence derives from a man aged 65 to 85 with HTLV-1-associated myelopathy (HAM/TSP). CDR3 sequence: CASSYSGMGEGHEAFF. DNA for the CDR3: TGTGCCAGCAGTTACTCGGGGATGGGGGAGGGCCATGAAGCTTTCTTT.